This record looks at one T cell receptor (beta chain) sequence and its context. Which antigen it targets is not known. Base quality data are lacking; no much larger clone is found one base away. This sample is part of a study of blood T cell repertoires in COVID-19 (dated by TCRdb to the early 2020s). For the wider study: Samples covering the acute and convalescent phases of COVID-19 were provided by collaborators in the United States, Italy and Spain. Where HLA class I and class II types were available, the types were taken from metadata supplied by the sample provider, not from assay-based typing. Nearly every sample came with metadata listing a de-identified subject ID, COVID-19 status, age in years and sex. Deeply sampled blood TCRbeta repertoires from subjects exposed to, actively infected with, or recovered from COVID-19 were included in the dataset. A freely available public database, intended as a resource for researchers studying the immune response to SARS-CoV-2, is where the repertoires were released. The material from the prospective study consisted of cDNA or gDNA derived from T cells, B-cell-depleted T cells, or PBMCs. The samples were drawn from two sources: the first 160 participants of the ongoing ImmuneRACE study, and some 1,300 subjects contributed by 6 global collaborators.

The immunoSEQ Assay, a bias-controlled multiplex PCR, was used to amplify TCRbeta CDR3 regions from genomic DNA. Processing in the source paper ran as follows. Nucleated cell counts per sample were estimated from amplification of reference gene primers within the assay. Sequence reads were collapsed and filtered to measure the absolute abundance of every unique TCRbeta CDR3 rearrangement. For each sample, productive Simpson clonality was calculated as the square root of Simpson's diversity index across productive rearrangements. TCRdb holds this immuneACCESS table with in-frame rearrangements only. Some clones are missing; in checked studies, unresolved V genes explain under half, and the rest has no known cause. Clonal size and the V and J genes are those of that table, whereas D and trimming came from the DNA. In this sample the table shows around 300,000 clones, 80% to 95% of which occur a single time. The top ten clonotypes cover roughly 2.3% of the sample.

Overall study results and their limits: The quantity of clinical and demographic metadata differed by source and by participant and was supplied without curation.

At one collaborating source in Seattle, patients were enrolled during active infection and were followed longitudinally through the course of disease. Collaborating institutions collected whole blood in K2EDTA tubes following their own protocols. For TCRbeta analysis, collaborators shipped samples in one of three forms: frozen whole blood, isolated PBMCs, or DNA extracted from either of those sample types. After removal of 2 bases from V and 6 bases from J, the junction retains 8 bases not matched to a gene. The CDR3 runs 15 amino acids, cysteine and phenylalanine included. Solely the CDR3 DNA is kept, with 45 bases framed from the first base. The germline V gene (reference sequence) supplies CDR1 SGHNT and CDR2 YYREEE.

This TCR came from a woman in her thirties with COVID-19, enrolled during active disease. This sequence uses TRBV5-4 and TRBJ2-7; TRBD1 aligns with 10 central bases. The specimen was peripheral blood. The nucleotide sequence reads TGTGCCAGCAGCTTAGACCGGGACAGGGGAATCGAGCAGTACTTC. Translated, it gives CASSLDRDRGIEQYF.